The source of this T cell receptor (beta chain) is a study of T cells after yellow fever vaccination. It was through 5'RACE template switching that TCR cDNA was made, with a universal primer site and UMIs added. Each CDR3 protein gets one entry after TCRdb re-called the 5' RACE reads with MiXCR. The table has roughly 320,000 distinct CDR3 sequences, approximately 11% seen once. As for this clonotype: Its antigen is as yet unknown.

Germline V gene sequence: CDR1 LNHDA, CDR2 SQIVND (reference sequence). This CDR3 comprises 15 residues. Trimming removed 3 bases at V and 11 bases at J, with 20 bases between. Points from the study as a whole: Researchers cautioned that FACS-sorted repertoires could harbor abundant clonotypes contaminating from the bulk population. The CD4 and CD8 compartments had a small share of their clonotypes in common.

The rearrangement links TRBV19 to TRBJ2-4, with a tentative D call TRBD2 (6 bases). The clonotype was recovered from a man between 18 and 29 years old who received the YFV17D yellow fever vaccine. The sequencing used CD4+ T cells sorted from PBMCs, collected 45 days after the yellow fever booster vaccination. CDR3 DNA: TGTGCCAGTAGTATTTCGGGAGTTTCCCCCACATTTCAGTACTTC. Protein: CASSISGVSPTFQYF.